This T cell receptor beta chain appears in the sequencing data of a study of T-cell reconstitution after alpha-beta-depleted transplantation in children (dated by TCRdb to 2016 to 2017). Broadly, across the study: Using TCR repertoire profiling, the study quantitatively followed how T-cell immune reconstitution unfolded in children after TCRalphabeta/CD19-depleted allogeneic hematopoietic cell transplantation.

A few counts support this clonotype. The antigen it binds to is not known. Within one base of it there is no much larger clone, and no base qualities were kept. The intended sense of this specimen's treatment or condition label: allogeneic hematopoietic cell transplantation with graft depleted of TCRalphabeta T cells and CD19 B cells. The children who served as transplant recipients had been given grafts of TCRalphabeta/CD19-depleted allogeneic hematopoietic cells. The protocol used for the library was PCR. Sequencing was carried out with an Illumina HiSeq 2500. TCR library preparation used molecular barcoding, with unique molecular identifiers applied to normalize quantification of the TCRbeta repertoire. TCRdb ran its own pipeline on the public reads, namely fastp trimming at Q25 and MiXCR clone calling, and kept in-frame beta chains. Rows matching on CDR3 protein sequence are summarized as one entry with the most common DNA and genes. The sample includes about 980,000 distinct CDR3 sequences, with about 29% observed a single time. Of the sample, around 30% is held by the ten largest clones.

CDR1 and CDR2, per the germline V gene (reference sequence), are LNHNV and YYDKDF. Including the terminal cysteine and phenylalanine, the CDR3 comprises 15 residues. The DNA shown is the 45-base CDR3, in frame from base 1. V is reduced by 1 base and J by 1 base, leaving a spacing of 10 bases between them. What the work shows at the level of the full study, not this receptor alone: The frequencies of hyperexpanded clones fell over the following months, and after one year, T-cell counts and TCRbeta diversity were mostly attributed to newly produced T cells. About two months after transplant, the apparently early recovery of alphabetaT-cell counts reportedly depended on just several hundred clones that had expanded rapidly and came from non-depleted graft cells. In some patients, the high TCRbeta diversity seen at day 60 was put down to recipient T cells and intrathymic progenitors that had survived conditioning.

This TCR was sampled from a boy under two years old who had a stem cell transplant for SCID, so the T cells may come from the graft donor. Sample: PBMCs, mostly from graft donor cells, taken 360 days after TCRalphabeta/CD19-depleted stem cell transplant. The rearranged segments are TRBV15 and TRBJ1-1; the D gene is possibly TRBD1, with 5 bases matching. The CDR3 reads as follows: CATSRADGTNTEAFF. In nucleotide form, the sequence is TGTGCCACCAGCAGAGCCGACGGGACGAACACTGAAGCTTTCTTT. The CDR3, completed at both ends by the reference TRBV15 and TRBJ1-1 genes, gives the full variable domain DAMVIQNPRYQVTQFGKPVTLSCSQTLNHNVMYWYQQKSSQAPKLLFHYYDKDFNNEADTPDNFQSRRPNTSFCFLDIRSPGLGDTAMYLCATSRADGTNTEAFFGQGTRLTVV.